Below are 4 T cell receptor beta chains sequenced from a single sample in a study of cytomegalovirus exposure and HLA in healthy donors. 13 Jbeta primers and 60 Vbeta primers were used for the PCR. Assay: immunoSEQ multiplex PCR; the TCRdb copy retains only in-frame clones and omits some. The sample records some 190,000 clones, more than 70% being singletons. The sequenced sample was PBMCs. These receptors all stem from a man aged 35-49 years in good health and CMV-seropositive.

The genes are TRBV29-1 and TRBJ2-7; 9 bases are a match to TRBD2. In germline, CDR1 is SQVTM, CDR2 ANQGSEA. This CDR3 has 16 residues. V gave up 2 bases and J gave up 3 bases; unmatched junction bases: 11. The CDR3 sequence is CSVENSDSGSNYEQYF. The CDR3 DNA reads TGCAGCGTTGAAAACTCCGATAGCGGGAGTAACTACGAGCAGTACTTC.

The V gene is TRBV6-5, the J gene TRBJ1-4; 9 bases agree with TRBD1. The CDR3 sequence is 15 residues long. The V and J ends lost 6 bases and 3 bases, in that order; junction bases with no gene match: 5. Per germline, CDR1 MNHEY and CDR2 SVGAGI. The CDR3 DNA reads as TGTGCCAGCAGCCGGGACAGGGAGCCTAATGAAAAACTGTTTTTT. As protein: CASSRDREPNEKLFF.

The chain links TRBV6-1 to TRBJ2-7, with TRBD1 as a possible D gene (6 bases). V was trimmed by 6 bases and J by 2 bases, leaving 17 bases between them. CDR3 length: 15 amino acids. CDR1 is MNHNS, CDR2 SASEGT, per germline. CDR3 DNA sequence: TGTGCCAGCAGAGCGACGGGAACAGGGACCTACGAGCAGTACTTC. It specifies CASRATGTGTYEQYF.

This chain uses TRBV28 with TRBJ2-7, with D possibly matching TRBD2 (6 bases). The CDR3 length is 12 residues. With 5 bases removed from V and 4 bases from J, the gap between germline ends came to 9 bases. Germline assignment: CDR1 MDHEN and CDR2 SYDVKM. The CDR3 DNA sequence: TGTGCCAGCAGTCTCGGGGGTTACGAGCAGTACTTC. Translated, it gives CASSLGGYEQYF.